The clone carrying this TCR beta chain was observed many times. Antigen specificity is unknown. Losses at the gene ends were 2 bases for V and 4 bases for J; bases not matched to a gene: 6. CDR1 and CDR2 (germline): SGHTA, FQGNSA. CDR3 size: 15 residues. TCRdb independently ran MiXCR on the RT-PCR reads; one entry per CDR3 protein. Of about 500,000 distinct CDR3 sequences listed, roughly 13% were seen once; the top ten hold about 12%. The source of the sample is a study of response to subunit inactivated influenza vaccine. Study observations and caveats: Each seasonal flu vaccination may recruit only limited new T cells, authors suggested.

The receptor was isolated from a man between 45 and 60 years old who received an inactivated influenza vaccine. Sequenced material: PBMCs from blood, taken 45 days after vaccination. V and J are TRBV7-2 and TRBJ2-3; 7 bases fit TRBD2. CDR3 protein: CASSLPREWPDTQYF. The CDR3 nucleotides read TGTGCCAGCAGCTTACCGCGGGAGTGGCCAGATACGCAGTATTTT.